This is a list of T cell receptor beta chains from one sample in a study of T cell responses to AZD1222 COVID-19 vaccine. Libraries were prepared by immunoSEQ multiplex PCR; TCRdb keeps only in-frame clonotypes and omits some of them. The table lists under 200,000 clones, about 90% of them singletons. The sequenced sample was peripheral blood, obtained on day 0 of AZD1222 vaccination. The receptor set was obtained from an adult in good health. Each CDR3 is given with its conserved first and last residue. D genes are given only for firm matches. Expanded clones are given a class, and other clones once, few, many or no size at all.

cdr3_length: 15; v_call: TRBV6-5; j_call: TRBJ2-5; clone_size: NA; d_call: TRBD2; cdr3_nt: TGTGCCAGCATTGGGACTAGCTCCTCCCAAGAGACCCAGTACTTC; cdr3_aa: CASIGTSSSQETQYF
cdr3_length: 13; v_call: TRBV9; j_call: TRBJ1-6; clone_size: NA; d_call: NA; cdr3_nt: TGTGCCAGCGCCGGGACCCATAATTCACCCCTCCACTTT; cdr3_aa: CASAGTHNSPLHF
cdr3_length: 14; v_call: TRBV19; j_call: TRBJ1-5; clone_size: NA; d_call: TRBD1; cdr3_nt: TGTGCCAGTAGTCCGAGGACAGGGAATCAGCCCCAGCATTTT; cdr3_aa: CASSPRTGNQPQHF
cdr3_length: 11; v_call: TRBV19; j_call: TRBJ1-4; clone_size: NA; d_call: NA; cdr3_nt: TGTGCCAGTGCCGAAGTGGAAAAACTGTTTTTT; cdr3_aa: CASAEVEKLFF
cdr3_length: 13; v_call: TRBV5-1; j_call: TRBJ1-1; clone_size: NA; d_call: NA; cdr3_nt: TGCGCCAGCAGCTTGGGGGGCGGCACTGAAGCTTTCTTT; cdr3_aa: CASSLGGGTEAFF
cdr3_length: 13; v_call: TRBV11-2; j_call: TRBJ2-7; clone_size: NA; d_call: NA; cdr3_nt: TGTGCCAGCAGCTTAGGGCTAGAAGGCGAGCAGTACTTC; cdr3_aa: CASSLGLEGEQYF
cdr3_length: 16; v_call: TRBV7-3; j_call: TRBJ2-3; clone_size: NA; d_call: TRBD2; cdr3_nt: TGTGCCAGCAGCTTAACGGGGACTAGCGCGACAGATACGCAGTATTTT; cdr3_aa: CASSLTGTSATDTQYF
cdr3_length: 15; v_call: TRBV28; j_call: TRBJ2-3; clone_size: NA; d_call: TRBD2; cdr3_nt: TGTGCCAGCAGTTCTAGCGGGGTGGGCAGGGATACGCAGTATTTT; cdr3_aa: CASSSSGVGRDTQYF
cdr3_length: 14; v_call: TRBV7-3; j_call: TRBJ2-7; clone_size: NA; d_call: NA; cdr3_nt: TGTGCCAGCAGCTTAGTAGGACCTTCCTACGAGCAGTACTTC; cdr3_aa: CASSLVGPSYEQYF
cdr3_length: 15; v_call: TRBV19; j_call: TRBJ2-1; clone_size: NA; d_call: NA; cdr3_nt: TGTGCCAGTAGTGGACAGACGAGCTCCTACAATGAGCAGTTCTTC; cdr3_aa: CASSGQTSSYNEQFF
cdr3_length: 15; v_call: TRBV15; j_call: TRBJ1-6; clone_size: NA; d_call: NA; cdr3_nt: TGTGCCACCAGCAGAGATCCGGGGGGCGGCTCACCCCTCCACTTT; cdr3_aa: CATSRDPGGGSPLHF
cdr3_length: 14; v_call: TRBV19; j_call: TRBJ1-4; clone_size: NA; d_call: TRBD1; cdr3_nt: TGTGCCAGTAACTCCGACAGGGCAAATGAAAAACTGTTTTTT; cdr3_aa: CASNSDRANEKLFF
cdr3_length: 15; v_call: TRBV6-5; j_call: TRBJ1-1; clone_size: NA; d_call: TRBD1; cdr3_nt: TGTGCCAGCAGTATAGGACAGGGGAGGAACACTGAAGCTTTCTTT; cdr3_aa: CASSIGQGRNTEAFF
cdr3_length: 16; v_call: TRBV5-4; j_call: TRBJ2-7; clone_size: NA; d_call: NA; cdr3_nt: TGTGCCAGCAGCCCCGTAAACAAAGGGGGCTCCTACGAGCAGTACTTC; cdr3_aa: CASSPVNKGGSYEQYF
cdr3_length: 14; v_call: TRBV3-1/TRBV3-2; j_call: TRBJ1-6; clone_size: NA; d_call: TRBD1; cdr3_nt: TGTGCCAGCACCCTGGGACAGGATAATTCACCCCTCCACTTT; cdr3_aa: CASTLGQDNSPLHF
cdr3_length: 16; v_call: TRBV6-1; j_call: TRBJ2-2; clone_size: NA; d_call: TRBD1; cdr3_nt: TGTGCCAGCAGTGAAGGGCAGGGGGCTAGGACCGGGGAGCTGTTTTTT; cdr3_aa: CASSEGQGARTGELFF
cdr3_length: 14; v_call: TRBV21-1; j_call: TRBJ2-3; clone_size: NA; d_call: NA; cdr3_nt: NA; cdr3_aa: CARGVGQGTDTQYF
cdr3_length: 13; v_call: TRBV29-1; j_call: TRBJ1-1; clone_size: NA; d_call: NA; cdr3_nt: TGCAGCGTACGGGGGGGCGGTGGCACTGAAGCTTTCTTT; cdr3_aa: CSVRGGGGTEAFF
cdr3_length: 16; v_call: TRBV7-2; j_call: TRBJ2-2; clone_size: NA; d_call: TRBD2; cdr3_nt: TGTGCCAGCCGTCTAGCGGGAGAGATAAACACCGGGGAGCTGTTTTTT; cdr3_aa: CASRLAGEINTGELFF
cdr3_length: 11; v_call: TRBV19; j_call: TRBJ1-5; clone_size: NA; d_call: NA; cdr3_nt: TGTGCCAGTAGTACTGACAGCACCCAGCATTTT; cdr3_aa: CASSTDSTQHF
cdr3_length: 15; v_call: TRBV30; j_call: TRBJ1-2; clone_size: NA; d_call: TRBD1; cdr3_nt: TGTGCCTGGAGCGATACAACAGGGGGCGGCTATGGCTACACCTTC; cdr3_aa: CAWSDTTGGGYGYTF
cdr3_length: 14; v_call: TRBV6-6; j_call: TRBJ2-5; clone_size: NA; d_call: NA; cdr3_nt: TGTGCCAGCAGCCAAACACGCGGCCAAGAGACCCAGTACTTC; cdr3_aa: CASSQTRGQETQYF
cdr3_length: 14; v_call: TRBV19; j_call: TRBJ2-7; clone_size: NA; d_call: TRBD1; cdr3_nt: TGTGCCAGTAGCCCACAGGGGGTCTGGTACGAGCAGTACTTC; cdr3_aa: CASSPQGVWYEQYF
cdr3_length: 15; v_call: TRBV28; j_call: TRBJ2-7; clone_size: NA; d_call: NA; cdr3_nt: TGTGCCAGCAGTTATCCCCCAACGGGGGCGGGGGAGCAGTACTTC; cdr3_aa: CASSYPPTGAGEQYF
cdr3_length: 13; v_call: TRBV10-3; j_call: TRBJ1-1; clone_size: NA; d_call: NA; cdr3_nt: TGTGCCATCAGTGACGTGGTGAACACTGAAGCTTTCTTT; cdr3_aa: CAISDVVNTEAFF
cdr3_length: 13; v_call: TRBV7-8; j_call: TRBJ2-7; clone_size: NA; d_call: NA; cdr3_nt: TGTGCCAGCAGCAAAAGAGGTGTCTACGAGCAGTACTTC; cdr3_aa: CASSKRGVYEQYF
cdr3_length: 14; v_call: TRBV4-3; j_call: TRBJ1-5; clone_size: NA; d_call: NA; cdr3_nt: TGCGCCAGCAGCCAAGATAATTACAACCGGCCCCAGCATTTT; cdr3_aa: CASSQDNYNRPQHF
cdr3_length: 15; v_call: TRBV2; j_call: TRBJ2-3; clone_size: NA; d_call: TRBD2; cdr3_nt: TGTGCCAGCAGTGACGCTAGCGGGTCCACAGATACGCAGTATTTT; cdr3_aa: CASSDASGSTDTQYF
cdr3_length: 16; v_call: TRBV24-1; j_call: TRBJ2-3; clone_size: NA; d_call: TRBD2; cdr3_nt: TGTGCCACCAGTGAATGGACTAGCCTTAGCACAGATACGCAGTATTTT; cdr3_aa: CATSEWTSLSTDTQYF
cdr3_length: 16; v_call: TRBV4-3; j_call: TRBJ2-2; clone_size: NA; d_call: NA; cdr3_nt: TGCGCCAGCAGCCAAGATCGCCCAGGGAACACCGGGGAGCTGTTTTTT; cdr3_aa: CASSQDRPGNTGELFF
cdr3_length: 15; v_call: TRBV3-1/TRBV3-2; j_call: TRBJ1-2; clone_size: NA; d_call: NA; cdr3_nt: TGTGCCAGCAGCCAAGATTACAGGGAGTATTATGGCTACACCTTC; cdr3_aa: CASSQDYREYYGYTF
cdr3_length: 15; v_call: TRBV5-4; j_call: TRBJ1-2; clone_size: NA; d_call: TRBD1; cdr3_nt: TGTGCCAGCAGCTTGGACAGGGGGCGTAACTATGGCTACACCTTC; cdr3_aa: CASSLDRGRNYGYTF
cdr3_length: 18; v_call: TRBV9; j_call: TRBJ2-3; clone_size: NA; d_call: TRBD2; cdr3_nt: TGTGCCAGCAGCCTAAACGGAGCTAGCGGGGGCAGCACGGATACGCAGTATTTT; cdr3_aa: CASSLNGASGGSTDTQYF
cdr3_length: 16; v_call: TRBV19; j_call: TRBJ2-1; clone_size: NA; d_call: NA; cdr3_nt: TGTGCCAGTAGTAACCATGGGGCTAGCGATATTAATGAGCAGTTCTTC; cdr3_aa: CASSNHGASDINEQFF
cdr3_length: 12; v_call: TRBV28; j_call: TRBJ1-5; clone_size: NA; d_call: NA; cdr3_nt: TGTGCCAGCAGCTATTCAAGTCAGCCCCAGCATTTT; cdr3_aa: CASSYSSQPQHF
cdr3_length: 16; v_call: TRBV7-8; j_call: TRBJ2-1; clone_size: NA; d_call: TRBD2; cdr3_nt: TGTGCCAGCAGCCTGGTTGGGGCGGGGGACTACAATGAGCAGTTCTTC; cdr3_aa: CASSLVGAGDYNEQFF
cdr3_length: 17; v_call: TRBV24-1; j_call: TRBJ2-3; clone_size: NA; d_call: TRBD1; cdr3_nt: TGTGCCACCAGTGATTTCCCGGGACAGGGCGCCACAGATACGCAGTATTTT; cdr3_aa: CATSDFPGQGATDTQYF
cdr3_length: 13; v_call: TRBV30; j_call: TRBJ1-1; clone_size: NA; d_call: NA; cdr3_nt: TGTGCCTGGAGTGTAAAATTGGGCAGTGAAGCTTTCTTT; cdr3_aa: CAWSVKLGSEAFF
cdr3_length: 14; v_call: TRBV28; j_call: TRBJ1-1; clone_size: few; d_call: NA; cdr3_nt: TGTGCCAGCAGTCGTAGGGTCGCGGCCACTGAAGCTTTCTTT; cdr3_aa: CASSRRVAATEAFF
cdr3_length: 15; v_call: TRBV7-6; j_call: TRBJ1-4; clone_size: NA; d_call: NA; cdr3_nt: TGTGCCAGCAGCTTAGCCCCAGCCCTCAGTGAAAAACTGTTTTTT; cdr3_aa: CASSLAPALSEKLFF
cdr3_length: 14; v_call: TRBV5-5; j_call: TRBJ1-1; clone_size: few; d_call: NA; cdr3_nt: TGTGCCAGCAGCTTGTTTATGGCGAACACTGAAGCTTTCTTT; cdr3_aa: CASSLFMANTEAFF
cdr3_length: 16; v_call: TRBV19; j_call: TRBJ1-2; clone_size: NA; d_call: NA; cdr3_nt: TGTGCCAGTAGTCCTGGCTTAAGGATAATCTACTATGGCTACACCTTC; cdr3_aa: CASSPGLRIIYYGYTF
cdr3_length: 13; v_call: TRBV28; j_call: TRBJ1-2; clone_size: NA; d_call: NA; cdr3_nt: TGTGCCAGCAGTTTAACCCTAAACTATGGCTACACCTTC; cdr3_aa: CASSLTLNYGYTF
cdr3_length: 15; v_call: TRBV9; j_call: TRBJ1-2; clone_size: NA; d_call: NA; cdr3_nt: TGTGCCAGCAGCGTAGACGACAGCCTTTTGGCTGGCTACACCTTC; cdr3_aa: CASSVDDSLLAGYTF
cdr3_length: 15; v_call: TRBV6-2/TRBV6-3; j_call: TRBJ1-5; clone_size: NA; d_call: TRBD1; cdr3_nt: TGTGCCAGCAGCCGGGACAGGGGGTTCAATCAGCCCCAGCATTTT; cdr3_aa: CASSRDRGFNQPQHF
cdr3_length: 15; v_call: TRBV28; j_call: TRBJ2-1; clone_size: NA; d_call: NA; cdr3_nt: TGTGCCAGCAGTTCTCGACTGACGTGGAACAATGAGCAGTTCTTC; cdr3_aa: CASSSRLTWNNEQFF
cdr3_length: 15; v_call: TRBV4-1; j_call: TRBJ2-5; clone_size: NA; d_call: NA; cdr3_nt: TGCGCCAGCAGCCAAGTCCCGGGGCTACAAGAGACCCAGTACTTC; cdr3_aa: CASSQVPGLQETQYF
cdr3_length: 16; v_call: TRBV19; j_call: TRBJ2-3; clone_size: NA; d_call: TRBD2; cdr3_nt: TGTGCCAGCCACCGGGCGAGTAGCGGGGGGGAAGATACGCAGTATTTT; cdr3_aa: CASHRASSGGEDTQYF
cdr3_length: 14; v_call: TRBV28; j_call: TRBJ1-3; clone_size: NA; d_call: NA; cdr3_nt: TGTGCCAGCAGCTTTGGTGTTAGGGAAAACACCATATATTTT; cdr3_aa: CASSFGVRENTIYF
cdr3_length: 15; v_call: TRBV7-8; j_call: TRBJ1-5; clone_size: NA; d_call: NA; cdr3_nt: TGTGCCAGCAGCCAGTGGTCAGGGAAAAATCAGCCCCAGCATTTT; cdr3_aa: CASSQWSGKNQPQHF
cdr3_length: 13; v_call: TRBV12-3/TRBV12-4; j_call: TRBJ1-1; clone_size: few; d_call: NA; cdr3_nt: TGTGCCAGCTCCCTGACTACTAACACTGAAGCTTTCTTT; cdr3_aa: CASSLTTNTEAFF
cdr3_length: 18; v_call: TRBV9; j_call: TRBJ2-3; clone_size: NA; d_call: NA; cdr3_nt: TGTGCCAGCAGCCCGCGTTTGGGACCCAGATTAGGGACAGATACGCAGTATTTT; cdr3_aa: CASSPRLGPRLGTDTQYF
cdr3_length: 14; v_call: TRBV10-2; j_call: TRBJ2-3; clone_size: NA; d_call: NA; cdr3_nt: TGCGCCAGCAGACCGGGAGAAGCATCAGATACGCAGTATTTT; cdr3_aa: CASRPGEASDTQYF
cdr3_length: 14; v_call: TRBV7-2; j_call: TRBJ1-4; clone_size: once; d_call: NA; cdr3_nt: TGTGCCAGCAGCATCCTGGGGGCGAGTGAAAAACTGTTTTTT; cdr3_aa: CASSILGASEKLFF
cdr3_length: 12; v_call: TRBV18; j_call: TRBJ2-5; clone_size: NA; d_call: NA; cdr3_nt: TGTGCCAGCTCCCCAGGGGGGGAGACCCAGTACTTC; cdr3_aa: CASSPGGETQYF